The entry that follows covers one T cell receptor beta chain sequence. This clonotype was counted a few times. Its antigen is not yet known. Within one base of it there is no much larger clone, and no base qualities were kept. Trimming costs V 8 bases and J 3 bases, and their ends lie 17 bases apart. The CDR3 numbers 15 residues from cysteine through phenylalanine. Of all the DNA, just the CDR3 is kept, 45 bases in frame from base 1. Library generation was performed with 5' RACE. Instrument on record: Illumina HiSeq 2500. A second PCR of roughly 6 to 11 cycles was performed with a sample-barcoded 5' primer and a J-beta primer mix. A unique molecular identifier was introduced onto each TCR beta cDNA molecule by a template-switch 5' adaptor carrying 12 random nucleotides. At least 2.5 million CDR3-containing paired-end reads were obtained from each sample. First-strand cDNA was synthesized from all RNA with the Mint cDNA synthesis kit, primed by a TRBC-specific oligonucleotide. Following uracil-DNA glycosylase treatment, a first 18-cycle PCR with universal primers M1SS and BC2_uni_R was performed on all cDNA. For the original study's pipeline: Normalization of each sample was performed by random selection of 1 million high-quality reads, each carrying a distinct molecular identifier. Instead of being binned into consensus sequences, reads with shared molecular identifiers were discarded. CDR3 identification, clonotype clustering and error correction used MiTCR with a Q25 quality threshold and the strictest error-elimination algorithm. Lower-bound total TCR beta diversity was estimated with a nonparametric unseen species model using Euler transformation. TCRdb ran its own pipeline on the public reads, namely fastp trimming at Q25 and MiXCR clone calling, and kept in-frame beta chains. Entries that share a CDR3 protein sequence are merged under the most common genes and DNA. The V and J calls shown here were made by TCRdb, not taken from the authors' results. Here the sample has 1.2 million to 1.5 million distinct CDR3 sequences; 42% occur a single time. Clones ranked in the top ten supply 7% to 9.5% of the sample.

Systemically healthy Caucasian individuals from Russia, 35 to 40 in total and aged about 6 to 100 years, were included as donors. About 9.8 milliliters of peripheral blood were drawn from each donor into EDTA-treated Vacutainer tubes. Ficoll-Paque density-gradient centrifugation was used to isolate PBMCs, with at least 6 million per sample. Trizol reagent was used to extract total RNA from the PBMCs, yielding at least 6 micrograms per sample. For every donor, flow cytometry on a PBMC aliquot measured the percentage of naive CD45RAhigh/CD27high T cells. These data come from a study of blood T cells in healthy people across ages (dated by TCRdb to the mid-2010s). Some background on the complete study: Template switching captured roughly one uniquely barcoded TCR beta cDNA molecule per two T cells in model experiments. Donors of different ages were randomly distributed across sequencing lanes to avoid experimental bias. The donors were split into four age groups: young (average around 15 years), middle-aged (around 37), aged (around 67) and long-lived (approximately 80). Two additional independent replicas of 1 million unique cDNA reads from the same blood draw were analyzed for two donors (one aged 18 to 29 and one aged 80 or older). Age-related changes in TCR beta repertoire diversity were measured in the study by deep sequencing normalized with unique cDNA molecular identifiers. What the study reported, not specific to this receptor: A strong correlation was found between observed TCR beta diversity and the percentage of naive T cells measured by flow cytometry. The long-lived group showed more naive CD4+ T cells, fewer expanded clones and increased TCR diversity than the aged group, suggesting age selection. Because donor CMV infection status was unknown, age-related changes in expanded clonotypes were potentially confounded. As age increased, observed TCR beta diversity per million T cells dropped in a roughly linear way, and a significant reduction was already evident by age about 36. Since profiling was done on bulk unsorted PBMCs, naive and antigen-experienced compartments could not be conclusively compared. Estimates of total diversity based on one million sequenced T cells were considered lower bounds and underestimates.

The sequenced material came from blood. This clonotype was sampled from a young woman in good health. Rearrangement joined TRBV12-3 or TRBV12-4 to TRBJ2-1; the best D guess is TRBD2, with 7 bases matching. The CDR3 amino acid sequence is: CASGLAGAVYNEQFF. The sequenced DNA: TGTGCCAGCGGCCTTGCGGGGGCTGTCTACAATGAGCAGTTCTTC.